What follows are 31 T cell receptor beta chains derived from one specimen sequenced in a study of response to subunit inactivated influenza vaccine. MiXCR, run by TCRdb on the RT-PCR reads, gives a single entry per CDR3 protein. The sample yields some 850,000 distinct CDR3 sequences, less than 20% seen once. This material consisted of PBMCs from blood, taken less than 6 days after vaccination. Receptors were obtained from a man aged 45-60 years who received an inactivated influenza vaccine.

This clonotype was seen only a few times. CDR3 DNA: TGTGCCAGCAGCCGATTGACCGCTAACTATGGCTACACCTTC. Its protein product is CASSRLTANYGYTF. The chain uses TRBV14 and TRBJ1-2; D is unclear. CDR1 is SGHDN, CDR2 FVKESK, per germline. This CDR3 comprises 14 residues. V gave up 4 bases and J gave up 0 bases, with 9 bases separating them.

This clonotype appeared a few times. The gene calls are TRBV5-1 and TRBJ1-5, with D possibly matching TRBD1 (5 bases). This CDR3 contains 14 residues. Deletions cut 4 bases from V and 9 bases from J, with 17 bases between. Germline CDR1 is SGHRS and CDR2 is YFSETQ. The chain's CDR3 is CASSPGPGGRPQHF. The CDR3 coding sequence is TGCGCCAGCAGCCCCGGACCCGGGGGGAGGCCCCAGCATTTT.

The chain uses TRBV7-8 and TRBJ1-2, with D possibly TRBD1 on 6 matching bases. CDR1 SGHVS and CDR2 FQNEAQ come from the germline V gene. This CDR3 region has 14 residues. Trimming took 2 bases from V and 2 from J, leaving 9 bases between them. CDR3 amino acids: CASSLQGLNYGYTF. The CDR3 DNA is TGTGCCAGCAGCTTACAGGGGTTAAACTATGGCTACACCTTC.

With regard to this clonotype: Compared with germline, one end of the junction differs, possibly owing to a read error. The J gene is TRBJ2-7, the V gene TRBV7-2, with 11 bases aligning to TRBD2. Germline V gives CDR1 SGHTA, CDR2 FQGNSA. The CDR3 extends over 14 amino acids. CDR3 protein: CASSLAGGRGEQYF. CDR3 DNA: TGTGCCAGCAGCCTAGCGGGAGGCCGTGGGGAGCAGTACTTC.

The CDR3 DNA follows: TGCAGTGCTAGGGCCCTAGGTGGGAATGTCTACAATGAGCAGTTCTTC. Translating it yields CSARALGGNVYNEQFF. This chain connects TRBV20-1 to TRBJ2-1; D ambiguous. Germline lookup yields CDR1 DFQATT and CDR2 SNEGSKA (reference sequence). The CDR3 runs 16 residues. Deletions cut 3 bases from V and 3 bases from J, with 18 bases between.

This clonotype has only a few counts. This sequence joins TRBV7-8 and TRBJ2-7, with 7 positions matching TRBD2. This CDR3 comprises 15 residues. V shed 3 bases and J 4 bases; nucleotides not matched to a gene: 9. Germline loops: CDR1 SGHVS, CDR2 FQNEAQ. This CDR3 reads CASSLTGLGLYEQYF. The CDR3 DNA is TGTGCCAGCAGCTTGACTGGACTAGGACTTTACGAGCAGTACTTC.

The V gene is TRBV12-3 or TRBV12-4, the J gene TRBJ1-2; D is uncertain. CDR3 size: 12 residues. Trimming pared 4 bases from V and 5 bases from J, leaving 8 bases between. In DNA, the CDR3 is TGTGCCAGCAGTTCGGGCGGGTATGGCTACACCTTC. It translates to CASSSGGYGYTF.

The gene calls are TRBV4-2 and TRBJ1-1; 9 nucleotides line up with TRBD1. The trim removed 3 bases at V and 4 bases at J, leaving 6 bases unmatched. The germline V gene encodes CDR1 LGHNA and CDR2 YNFKEQ. CDR3 length: 15 amino acids. The CDR3: CASSQDPTGGTEAFF. The DNA of the CDR3 is TGTGCCAGCAGCCAGGATCCGACAGGGGGCACTGAAGCTTTCTTT.

This clonotype was found a few times. The chain carries TRBV5-1 and TRBJ2-2; the match to TRBD2 covers 7 bases. The CDR3 runs 16 residues. V was pared by 2 bases and J by 6 bases, with 10 bases of the junction left unmatched. Germline V lookup: CDR1 SGHRS, CDR2 YFSETQ. The CDR3, as DNA: TGCGCCAGCAGCTTACACTCCGGGACTATCGCCGGGGAGCTGTTTTTT. This sequence encodes CASSLHSGTIAGELFF.

In this sample, this clonotype turned up a few times. The V and J genes are TRBV7-9 and TRBJ2-2; D is possibly TRBD1 (5 bases). Germline CDR1 reads SEHNR; CDR2 reads FQNEAQ (reference sequence). This CDR3 has 13 amino acids. V was pared by 5 bases and J by 4 bases, with 8 bases between. The CDR3 here is CASSKTVTGELFF. The CDR3 DNA is TGTGCCAGCAGCAAGACAGTCACCGGGGAGCTGTTTTTT.

This clonotype was seen only a few times. The chain employs TRBV20-1 and TRBJ2-1; TRBD2 agrees at 11 bases. The CDR3 loop spans 16 amino acids. J gave up 1 base and V 2 bases, and 4 bases lay outside the gene matches. Germline-derived CDR1 and CDR2 are DFQATT and SNEGSKA (reference sequence). In nucleotides, the CDR3 is TGCAGTGCTAGACCGGGACTAGCGGCGTCCTACAATGAGCAGTTCTTC. It is translated as CSARPGLAASYNEQFF.

The sample holds one count of this clonotype. The chain employs TRBV3-1 and TRBJ2-1; no reliable D call. V lost 0 bases and J lost 8, with 11 bases in between. The CDR3 contains 14 residues. Germline V gives CDR1 LGHDT, CDR2 YNNKEL (reference sequence). CDR3 amino acids: CASSQERPPDEQFF. The CDR3 nucleotides read TGTGCCAGCAGCCAAGAGCGGCCGCCCGATGAGCAGTTCTTC.

This sequence joins TRBV7-9 and TRBJ2-4; D possibly corresponds to TRBD1 (5 bases). The V end lost 1 base, the J end lost 5 bases, and 9 bases lay between the germline ends. Per the germline V gene, CDR1 is SEHNR and CDR2 is FQNEAQ (reference sequence). This CDR3 has 14 residues. Written as DNA, the CDR3 is TGTGCCAGCAGCTTAGAACTCAGGGAAAACATTCAGTACTTC. Its translation is CASSLELRENIQYF.

The gene calls are TRBV14 and TRBJ2-7; D call uncertain. Looked up from germline, CDR1 is SGHDN and CDR2 is FVKESK. V was clipped by 1 base and J by 4 bases, with 8 bases between them. The CDR3 runs to 13 residues. The CDR3 DNA reads as TGTGCCAGCAGCCAAGGTATTTTTTACGAGCAGTACTTC. Its protein is CASSQGIFYEQYF.

This clonotype was counted between two and nine times. The chain is built from TRBV12-3 or TRBV12-4 and TRBJ2-1; 11 bases are shared with TRBD2. The CDR3 consists of 14 residues. Losses at the gene ends were 8 bases for V and 4 bases for J; bases not matched to a gene: 4. The CDR3 sequence: CASALAGDYNEQFF. For the CDR3, the DNA is TGTGCCAGCGCACTAGCGGGGGATTACAATGAGCAGTTCTTC.

The V gene is TRBV20-1, the J gene TRBJ2-7; D is perhaps TRBD2 (6 bases). Germline lookup yields CDR1 DFQATT and CDR2 SNEGSKA (reference sequence). The ends were cut back, 0 bases at V and 7 bases at J, with 16 bases in the middle. This CDR3 comprises 14 residues. The CDR3 protein is CSARDIASGSEQYF. CDR3 bases: TGCAGTGCTAGAGATATCGCCAGCGGGTCAGAGCAGTACTTC.

V gene TRBV5-1 combines with J gene TRBJ2-3; 15 bases line up with TRBD2. This CDR3 is 17 amino acids long. Germline values: CDR1 SGHRS, CDR2 YFSETQ. Trimming at V came to 3 bases and at J to 4 bases, leaving 6 bases not matched to a gene. The CDR3 DNA reads as TGCGCCAGCAGCTACGGGACTAGCGGGGGGATTCCAGATACGCAGTATTTT. Protein: CASSYGTSGGIPDTQYF.

Only a few counts were recorded for this clonotype. The chain uses TRBV29-1 and TRBJ1-1; tentative D call: TRBD1 (5 bases). The V end was cut by 3 bases, the J end by 4 bases, with 12 bases between. CDR1 and CDR2 (germline): SQVTM, ANQGSEA. The CDR3 sequence is 13 residues long. The CDR3 DNA sequence: TGCAGCGTTGAGGGCAGGGCGGGCACTGAAGCTTTCTTT. Residues: CSVEGRAGTEAFF.

V and J are TRBV24-1 and TRBJ2-5; a possible D gene is TRBD2 (5 bases). The CDR3 contains 12 residues. The germline V gene encodes CDR1 KGHDR and CDR2 SFDVKD. The germline V and J ends were trimmed by 9 bases and 5 bases, with 12 bases remaining between them. CDR3 loop: CATEGYTETQYF. CDR3 DNA: TGTGCCACCGAGGGTTACACGGAGACCCAGTACTTC.

The chain has TRBV6-2 or TRBV6-3 and TRBJ2-3; the D is unclear. This CDR3 spans 13 amino acids. Trimming left V 6 bases short and J 6 bases short, with 13 bases between. Germline V lookup: CDR1 MNHEY, CDR2 SVGEGT. The CDR3 bases are TGTGCCAGCAGCCCCCACTGGGTTGATACGCAGTATTTT. Protein sequence: CASSPHWVDTQYF.

The chain couples TRBV5-8 to TRBJ2-2, with D unclear. CDR1 is SGHTS and CDR2 is YDEGEE in the germline V gene. This CDR3 has 13 residues. V lost 4 bases and J 3 bases, leaving 7 bases between the germline ends. The CDR3 protein is CASSKEYTGELFF. Written as DNA, the CDR3 is TGTGCCAGCAGCAAGGAATACACCGGGGAGCTGTTTTTT.

In its sample, this clonotype was seen a few times. V is TRBV12-3 or TRBV12-4 and J is TRBJ2-2; TRBD1 or TRBD2 may be the D gene (6 bases each). Trimming left V 6 bases short and J 0 bases short, with 14 bases between. CDR3 length: 16 amino acids. Here the CDR3 reads CASRPYGGANTGELFF. CDR3 coding DNA: TGTGCCAGCAGACCATACGGGGGCGCGAACACCGGGGAGCTGTTTTTT.

This rearrangement joins TRBV4-2 to TRBJ1-1; no definite D call. The CDR3 loop spans 14 amino acids. Trimming shortened V by 0 bases and J by 6 bases, and 11 bases separated the two germline ends. Germline lookup yields CDR1 LGHNA and CDR2 YNFKEQ. The CDR3, as DNA: TGTGCCAGCAGCCAAGAAGGTCAGAGGGCTGAAGCTTTCTTT. Amino acid sequence: CASSQEGQRAEAFF.

The chain recombines TRBV4-1 with TRBJ2-7, with 13 positions matching TRBD2. Germline V lookup: CDR1 MGHRA, CDR2 YSYEKL. After removal of 3 bases from V and 2 bases from J, the junction contained 13 bases not matched to a gene. This CDR3 region has 19 residues. CDR3: CASSQLRTSGGGLPYEQYF. In DNA form, the CDR3 reads TGCGCCAGCAGCCAGTTGCGCACTAGCGGGGGGGGATTGCCCTACGAGCAGTACTTC.

A few counts support this clonotype. The chain carries TRBV20-1 and TRBJ1-2; a weak D match, TRBD1 (5 bases). Trimming left V 5 bases short and J 4 bases short, with 11 bases between. Germline V gene data show CDR1 as DFQATT and CDR2 as SNEGSKA (reference sequence). The CDR3 loop spans 12 amino acids. Here the CDR3 reads CSARTSAYGYTF. The CDR3 coding sequence is TGCAGTGCTCGGACATCGGCCTATGGCTACACCTTC.

The chain couples TRBV28 to TRBJ2-5; maybe TRBD1 (6 bases). V was shortened by 3 bases and J by 5 bases, with 10 bases between the two germline ends. CDR3 size: 13 residues. The germline V gene has CDR1 MDHEN and CDR2 SYDVKM. CDR3 bases: TGTGCCAGCAGTTTCACAGGGCCGGAGACCCAGTACTTC. It translates to CASSFTGPETQYF. Looking up the rest from reference TRBV28 and TRBJ2-5 gives the full variable domain: DVKVTQSSRYLVKRTGEKVFLECVQDMDHENMFWYRQDPGLGLRLIYFSYDVKMKEKGDIPEGYSVSREKKERFSLILESASTNQTSMYLCASSFTGPETQYFGPGTRLLVL.

This clonotype was seen a few times. This rearrangement joins TRBV20-1 to TRBJ2-2; no clear D. V lost 1 base and J 1 base, leaving 10 bases between the germline ends. From germline, CDR1 is DFQATT and CDR2 SNEGSKA (reference sequence). CDR3 length: 15 amino acids. CDR3 amino acids: CSARGLTENTGELFF. The CDR3 DNA sequence: TGCAGTGCTAGAGGACTGACGGAGAACACCGGGGAGCTGTTTTTT.

This clonotype was seen a few times. The chain is built from TRBV10-3 and TRBJ2-5, with 9 bases aligning to TRBD2. The germline V gene encodes CDR1 ENHRY and CDR2 SYGVKD. The length of the CDR3 is 15 residues. Trimming took 4 bases from V and 2 from J; bases not matched to a gene: 5. Here the CDR3 reads CAISGVAGDQETQYF. The CDR3 DNA follows: TGTGCCATCAGTGGGGTAGCGGGGGATCAAGAGACCCAGTACTTC.

This sequence joins TRBV7-2 and TRBJ2-2, with 8 bases lining up with TRBD1. The CDR3 spans 16 residues. The V gene's germline CDR1 is SGHTA and CDR2 FQGNSA. The V segment lost 4 bases and the J segment 4 bases; nucleotides outside the gene matches: 8. CDR3 protein: CASSYGQGAGTGELFF. The CDR3, as DNA: TGTGCCAGCAGCTATGGACAGGGAGCAGGCACCGGGGAGCTGTTTTTT.

The rearrangement links TRBV28 to TRBJ2-1; D ambiguous. Germline CDR1 MDHEN, CDR2 SYDVKM. The ends were cut back, 6 bases at V and 12 bases at J, with 9 bases in the middle. The CDR3 loop spans 10 amino acids. CDR3 loop: CASRRTVQFF. The CDR3 nucleotides read TGTGCCAGCAGAAGGACGGTGCAGTTCTTC.

The chain joins TRBV5-6 to TRBJ1-2; 7 nucleotides match TRBD1. CDR3 length: 15 residues. Germline V gene data show CDR1 as SGHDT and CDR2 as YYEEEE. J was trimmed by 8 bases and V by 0 bases; bases with no gene match: 10. For the CDR3, the DNA is TGTGCCAGCAGCTTGGGAGACAGGGATCTACACGGCTACACCTTC. Its translation is CASSLGDRDLHGYTF.